This TCR beta chain appears in the sequencing data of a study of response to subunit inactivated influenza vaccine. Study findings and constraints: It was the authors' suggestion that each seasonal influenza vaccination recruits few new T cells.

Germline V gene lookup returns CDR1 SGHVS and CDR2 FNYEAQ. The CDR3 totals 15 residues. Trimming left V 5 bases short and J 5 bases short, with 19 bases between. On this clonotype: Its antigen is unknown.

MiXCR, applied by TCRdb to the RT-PCR reads, yields one record per CDR3 protein. The sample lists 500,000 to 550,000 distinct CDR3 sequences, 7.2% occurring once. This chain joins TRBV7-6 and TRBJ2-7; maybe TRBD2 (5 bases). Sequencing used PBMCs from blood, obtained less than 30 months after vaccination. The clonotype originates from a man aged 50-75 years who received an inactivated influenza vaccine. As DNA, the CDR3 is TGTGCCAGCAGCCGCAACTTTGAGGGATTCAACGAGCAGTACTTC. It translates to CASSRNFEGFNEQYF. The whole variable domain, filled in from reference TRBV7-6 and TRBJ2-7, reads GAGVSQSPRYKVTKRGQDVALRCDPISGHVSLYWYRQALGQGPEFLTYFNYEAQQDKSGLPNDRFSAERPEGSISTLTIQRTEQRDSAMYRCASSRNFEGFNEQYFGPGTRLTVT.